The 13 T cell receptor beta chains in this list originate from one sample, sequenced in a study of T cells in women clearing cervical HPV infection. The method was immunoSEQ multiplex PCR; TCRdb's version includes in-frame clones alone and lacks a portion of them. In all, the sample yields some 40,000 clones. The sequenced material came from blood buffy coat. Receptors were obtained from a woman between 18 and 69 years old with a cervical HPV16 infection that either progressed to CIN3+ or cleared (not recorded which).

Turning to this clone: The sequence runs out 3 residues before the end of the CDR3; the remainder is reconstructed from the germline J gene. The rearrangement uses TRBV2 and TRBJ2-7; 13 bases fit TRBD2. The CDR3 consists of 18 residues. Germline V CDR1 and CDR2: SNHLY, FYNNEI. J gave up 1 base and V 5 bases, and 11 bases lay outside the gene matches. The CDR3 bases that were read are TGTGCCAGCAGTTCCCCCGGGACTAGCGGGACACCATCCTACGAG. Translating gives CASSSPGTSGTPSYE. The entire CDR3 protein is CASSSPGTSGTPSYEQYF.

CDR3 amino acids: CASSPGTGGYEQYF. Partial CDR3 DNA: TGTGCCAGCAGCCCGGGTACAGGGGGATACGAG. The rearrangement joins TRBV14 to TRBJ2-7; TRBD1 aligns across 8 bases. The read terminates 3 residues ahead of where the CDR3 ends, so the germline J gene completes it. J was trimmed by 4 bases and V by 4 bases; bases with no gene match: 6. Germline lookup yields CDR1 SGHDN and CDR2 FVKESK. The CDR3 sequence is 14 residues long.

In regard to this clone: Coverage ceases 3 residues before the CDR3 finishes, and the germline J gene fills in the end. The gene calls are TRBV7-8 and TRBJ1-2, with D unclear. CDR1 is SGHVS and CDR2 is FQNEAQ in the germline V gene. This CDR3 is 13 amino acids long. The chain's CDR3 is CASSLQVSYDYTF. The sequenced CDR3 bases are TGTGCCAGCAGCCTTCAAGTCTCCTACGAC.

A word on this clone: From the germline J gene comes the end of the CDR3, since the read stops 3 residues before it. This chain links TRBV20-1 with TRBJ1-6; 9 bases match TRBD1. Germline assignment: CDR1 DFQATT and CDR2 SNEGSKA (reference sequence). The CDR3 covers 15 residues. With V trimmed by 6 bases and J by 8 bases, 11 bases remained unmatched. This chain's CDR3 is CSALLPGQGHSPLHF. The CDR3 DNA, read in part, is TGCAGTGCCTTGCTACCGGGACAGGGCCATTCACCC.

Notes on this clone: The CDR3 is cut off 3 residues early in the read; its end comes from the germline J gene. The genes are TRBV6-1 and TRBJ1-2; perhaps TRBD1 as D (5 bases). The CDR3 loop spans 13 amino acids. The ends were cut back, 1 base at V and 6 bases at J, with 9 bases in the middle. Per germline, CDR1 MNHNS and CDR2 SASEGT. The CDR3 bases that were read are TGTGCCAGCAGTGAAGTTCAGGGTGATGGC. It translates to CASSEVQGDG. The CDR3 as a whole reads CASSEVQGDGYTF.

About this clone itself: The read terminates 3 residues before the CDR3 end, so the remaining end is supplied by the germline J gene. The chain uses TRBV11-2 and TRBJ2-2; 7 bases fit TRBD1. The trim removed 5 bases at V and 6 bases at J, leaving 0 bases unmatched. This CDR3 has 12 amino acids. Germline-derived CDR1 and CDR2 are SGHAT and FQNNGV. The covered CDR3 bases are TGTGCCAGCAGCACAGGGGCCGGGGAG. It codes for CASSTGAGE. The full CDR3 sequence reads CASSTGAGELFF.

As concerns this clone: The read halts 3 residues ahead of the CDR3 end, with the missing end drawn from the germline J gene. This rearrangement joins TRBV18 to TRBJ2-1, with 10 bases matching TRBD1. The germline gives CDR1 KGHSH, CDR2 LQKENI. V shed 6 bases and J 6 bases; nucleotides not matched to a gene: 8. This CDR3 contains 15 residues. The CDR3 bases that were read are TGTGCCAGCTCGTCCCTGGGACAGGGGACCAATGAG. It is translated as CASSSLGQGTNE. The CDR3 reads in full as CASSSLGQGTNEQFF.

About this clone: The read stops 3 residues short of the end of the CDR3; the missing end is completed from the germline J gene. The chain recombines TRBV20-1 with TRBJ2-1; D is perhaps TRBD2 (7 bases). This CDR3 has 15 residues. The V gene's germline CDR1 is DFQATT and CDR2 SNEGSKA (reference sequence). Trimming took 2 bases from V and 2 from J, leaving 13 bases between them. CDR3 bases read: TGCAGTGCTAGAAGGGGGGGGGTCCCCTACAATGAG. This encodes CSARRGGVPYNE. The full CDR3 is CSARRGGVPYNEQFF.

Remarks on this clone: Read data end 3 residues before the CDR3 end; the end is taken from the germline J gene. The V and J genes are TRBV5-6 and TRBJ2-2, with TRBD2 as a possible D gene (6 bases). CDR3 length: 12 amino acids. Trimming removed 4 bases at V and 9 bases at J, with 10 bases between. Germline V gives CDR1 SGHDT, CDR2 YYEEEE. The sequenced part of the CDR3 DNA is TGTGCCAGCAGCCTCACTAGCCGGGAG. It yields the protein CASSLTSRE. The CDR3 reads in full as CASSLTSRELFF.

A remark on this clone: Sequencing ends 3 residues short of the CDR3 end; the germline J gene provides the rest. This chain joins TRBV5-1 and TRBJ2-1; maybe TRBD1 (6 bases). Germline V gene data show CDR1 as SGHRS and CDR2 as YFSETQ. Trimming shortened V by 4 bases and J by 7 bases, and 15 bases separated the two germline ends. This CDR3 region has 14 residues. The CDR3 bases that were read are TGCGCCAGCAGCCCTGGTTGGCAGGGGAATGAG. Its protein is CASSPGWQGNE. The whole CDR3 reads CASSPGWQGNEQFF.

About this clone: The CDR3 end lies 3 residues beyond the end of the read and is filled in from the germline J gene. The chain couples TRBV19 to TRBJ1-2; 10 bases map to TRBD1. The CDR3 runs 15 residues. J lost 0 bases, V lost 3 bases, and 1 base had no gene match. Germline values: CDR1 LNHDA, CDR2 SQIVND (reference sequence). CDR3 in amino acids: CASSMGTGANYGYTF. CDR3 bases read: TGTGCCAGTAGTATGGGGACAGGGGCTAACTATGGC.

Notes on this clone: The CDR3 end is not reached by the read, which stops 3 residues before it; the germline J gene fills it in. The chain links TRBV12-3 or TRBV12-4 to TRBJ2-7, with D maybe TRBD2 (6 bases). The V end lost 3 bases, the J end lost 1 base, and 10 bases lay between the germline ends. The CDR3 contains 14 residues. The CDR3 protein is CASSFGDFSYEQYF. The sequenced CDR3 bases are TGTGCCAGCAGTTTCGGGGACTTTTCCTACGAG.

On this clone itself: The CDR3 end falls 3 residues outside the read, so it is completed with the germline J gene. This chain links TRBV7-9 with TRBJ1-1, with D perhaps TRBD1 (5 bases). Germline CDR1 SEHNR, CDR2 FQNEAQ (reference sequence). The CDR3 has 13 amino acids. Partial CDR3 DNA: TGTGCCAGCAGCTCCCTTGGGGCGGCCGGG. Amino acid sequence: CASSSLGAAG. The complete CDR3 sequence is CASSSLGAAGAFF. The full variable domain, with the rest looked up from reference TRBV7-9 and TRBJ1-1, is DTGVSQNPRHKITKRGQNVTFRCDPISEHNRLYWYRQTLGQGPEFLTYFQNEAQLEKSRLLSDRFSAERPKGSFSTLEIQRTEQGDSAMYLCASSSLGAAGAFFGQGTRLTVV.